This T cell receptor (beta chain) is drawn from a study of shared clonotypes between healthy human individuals. General study points: Naive CD4 clonotype sharing across several donors was 4% to 5%. Estimated clonotype richness was generally higher in naive than memory subsets. Specimens sampled were limited to blood, with tissue repertoires likely differing.

The germline gives CDR1 SGDLS, CDR2 YYNGEE. V shed 0 bases and J shed 3 bases, with 10 bases lying between them. This CDR3 comprises 14 residues. Naive CD8 cells comprised CD45RO-negative, CCR7-positively selected cells, excluding terminally differentiated effector memory CD45RA+ cells. On this clone itself: Its specificity is not known.

Per the authors' pipeline: Quality scores were absent from the junction-only immunoSEQ sequences, so filtering differed. This table comes from immunoSEQ multiplex PCR, and its TCRdb copy is limited to in-frame clones, with some not included. Clonal size and the V and J genes are those of that table, whereas D and trimming came from the DNA. The data contain 660,000 or so clones, 96% of them singletons. This sequence originates from a woman in her 30s in good health. The sequencing input was naive CD8+ T cells sorted from blood. The chain employs TRBV9 and TRBJ2-7; D unresolved. This CDR3 reads CASSVGSANYEQYF. CDR3 sequence (DNA): TGTGCCAGCAGCGTAGGGTCAGCTAACTACGAGCAGTACTTC.